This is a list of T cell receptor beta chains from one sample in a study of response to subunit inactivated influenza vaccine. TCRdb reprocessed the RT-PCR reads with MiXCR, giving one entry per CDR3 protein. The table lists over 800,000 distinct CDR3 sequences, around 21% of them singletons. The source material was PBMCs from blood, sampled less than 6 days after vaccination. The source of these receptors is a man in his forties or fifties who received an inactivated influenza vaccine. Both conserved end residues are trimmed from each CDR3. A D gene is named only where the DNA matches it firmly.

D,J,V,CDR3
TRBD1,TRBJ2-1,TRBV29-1,SVGRDRGRVSYNEQF
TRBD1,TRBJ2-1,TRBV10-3,AISESADRGQF
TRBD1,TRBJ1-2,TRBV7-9,ASSFTGTADGYT
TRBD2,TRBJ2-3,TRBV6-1,ASSGLLAGLSTDTQY
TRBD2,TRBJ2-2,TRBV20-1,SPTRGAGELF
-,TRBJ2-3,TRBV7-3,ASSLFGIGGTTDTQY
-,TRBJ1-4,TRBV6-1,ASSPRTLSATNEKLF
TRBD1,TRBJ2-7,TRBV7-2,ASSFPDREFHEQY
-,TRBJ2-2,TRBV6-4,ASSFEGGGELF
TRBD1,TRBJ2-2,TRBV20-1,SARSTGQAGELF
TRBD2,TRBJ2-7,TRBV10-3,ASGLAGSYEQY
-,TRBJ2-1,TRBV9,ASSVSPATNEQF
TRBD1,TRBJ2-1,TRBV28,ASSVTGPYNEQF
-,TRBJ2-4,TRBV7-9,ASSPRLWGSAKNIQY
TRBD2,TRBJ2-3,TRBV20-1,SADKAGALDTQY
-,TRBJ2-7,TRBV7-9,ASSDVTGRYEQY
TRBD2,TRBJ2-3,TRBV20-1,SARDGGADTQY
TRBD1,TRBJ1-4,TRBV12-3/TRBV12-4,ASSRTGGINEKLF
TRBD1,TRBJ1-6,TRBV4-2,ASSQEGQGSSPLH
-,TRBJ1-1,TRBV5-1,ASSQQEGARTEAF
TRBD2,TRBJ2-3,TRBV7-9,ASSLGRQRGLTDTQY
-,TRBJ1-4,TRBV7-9,ASSQRQANEKLF
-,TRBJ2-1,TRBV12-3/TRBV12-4,ASSPNVGGTYNEQF
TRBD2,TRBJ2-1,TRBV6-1,ASKREGGPRNEQF
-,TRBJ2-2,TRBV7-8,ASSHRDKAGELF
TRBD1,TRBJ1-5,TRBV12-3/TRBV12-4,ASSPQGANQPQH
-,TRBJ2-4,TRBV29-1,SVELGPSIQY
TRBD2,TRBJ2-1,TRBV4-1,ASSPRGESDEQF
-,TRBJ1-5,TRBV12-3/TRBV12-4,ASSPNRVGQPQH
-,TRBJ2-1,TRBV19,ASKGGRGRNEQF
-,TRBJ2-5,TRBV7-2,ASTSSETQY
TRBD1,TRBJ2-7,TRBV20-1,SAAQGQFYEQY